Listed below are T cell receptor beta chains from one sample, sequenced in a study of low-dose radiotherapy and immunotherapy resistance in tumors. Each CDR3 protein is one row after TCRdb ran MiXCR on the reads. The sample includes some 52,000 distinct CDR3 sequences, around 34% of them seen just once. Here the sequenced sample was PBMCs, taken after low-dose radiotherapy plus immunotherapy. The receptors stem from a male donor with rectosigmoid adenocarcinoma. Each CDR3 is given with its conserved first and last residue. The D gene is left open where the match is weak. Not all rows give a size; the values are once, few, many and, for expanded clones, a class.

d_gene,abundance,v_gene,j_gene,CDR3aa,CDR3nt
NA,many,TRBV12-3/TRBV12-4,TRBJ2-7,CASSLGRDKQYF,TGTGCCAGCAGTTTGGGTCGGGACAAGCAGTACTTC
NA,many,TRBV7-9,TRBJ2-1,CASSIGDVQQFF,TGTGCCAGCAGCATAGGGGACGTCCAGCAGTTCTTC
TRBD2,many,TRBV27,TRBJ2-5,CASSADGLAEETQYF,TGTGCCAGCAGTGCAGACGGACTAGCGGAAGAGACCCAGTACTTC
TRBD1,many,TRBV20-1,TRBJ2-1,CSVTGQTWDEQFF,TGCAGTGTTACGGGACAGACTTGGGATGAGCAGTTCTTC
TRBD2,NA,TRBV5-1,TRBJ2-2,CASSPGLASGGELFF,TGCGCCAGCAGTCCGGGACTAGCGTCGGGCGGGGAGCTGTTTTTT
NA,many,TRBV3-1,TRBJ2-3,CASSQKAISTDTQYF,TGTGCCAGCAGCCAAAAGGCCATCAGCACAGATACGCAGTATTTT
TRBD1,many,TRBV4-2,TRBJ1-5,CASSQGTDRGNQPQHF,TGTGCCAGCAGCCAAGGAACGGACAGGGGCAATCAGCCCCAGCATTTT
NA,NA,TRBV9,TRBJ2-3,CASSVGDGSGTDTQYF,TGTGCCAGCAGCGTAGGGGATGGGTCGGGCACAGATACGCAGTATTTT
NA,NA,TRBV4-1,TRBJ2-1,CASSRGEGSEFF,TGCGCCAGCAGCCGCGGAGAGGGTTCTGAGTTCTTC
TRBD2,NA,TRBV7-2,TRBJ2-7,CASSLRTSGSAYEQYF,TGTGCCAGCAGCTTAAGGACTAGCGGGTCTGCCTACGAGCAGTACTTC
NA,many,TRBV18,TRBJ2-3,CASSRVLVRNTDTQYF,TGTGCCAGCTCACGCGTACTAGTCCGTAACACAGATACGCAGTATTTT
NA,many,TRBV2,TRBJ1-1,CASSEMGRMNTEAFF,TGTGCCAGCAGTGAAATGGGGCGGATGAACACTGAAGCTTTCTTT
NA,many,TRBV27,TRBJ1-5,CASGKSPQPQHF,TGTGCCAGCGGAAAGTCACCTCAGCCCCAGCATTTT
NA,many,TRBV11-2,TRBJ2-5,CASSLDQSLARGPEETQYF,TGTGCCAGCAGCTTAGATCAAAGTCTAGCGCGCGGTCCGGAAGAGACCCAGTACTTC
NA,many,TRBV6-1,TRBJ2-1,CASSEQPEGEQFF,TGTGCCAGCAGTGAACAACCTGAGGGGGAGCAGTTCTTC
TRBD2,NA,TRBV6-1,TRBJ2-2,CASSWKLPGLAGFTGELFF,TGTGCCAGCAGTTGGAAATTACCGGGACTAGCGGGATTCACCGGGGAGCTGTTTTTT
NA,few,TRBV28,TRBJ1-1,CASSFGGITEAFF,TGTGCCAGCAGTTTCGGGGGGATCACTGAAGCTTTCTTT
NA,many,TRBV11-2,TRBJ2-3,CATLSYGASTDTQYF,TGTGCCACCCTTAGCTATGGAGCTAGCACAGATACGCAGTATTTT
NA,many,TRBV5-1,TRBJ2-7,CASSWGAAYYEQYF,TGCGCCAGCAGCTGGGGGGCAGCCTACTACGAGCAGTACTTC
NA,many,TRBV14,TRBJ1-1,CASSPRGGGSTEAFF,TGTGCCAGCAGCCCGAGGGGGGGAGGGAGCACTGAAGCTTTCTTT
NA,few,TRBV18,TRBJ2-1,CASSPGDTEQFF,TGTGCCAGCTCACCCGGAGACACGGAGCAGTTCTTC
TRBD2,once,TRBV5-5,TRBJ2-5,CASSPRRDSGSETQYF,TGTGCCAGCAGCCCCCGGAGGGATAGCGGGAGTGAGACCCAGTACTTC
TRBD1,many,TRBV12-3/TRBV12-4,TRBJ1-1,CASSPYRGRYGTEAFF,TGTGCCAGCAGTCCTTACAGGGGGCGTTATGGCACTGAAGCTTTCTTT
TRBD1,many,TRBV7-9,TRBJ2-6,CASGTASGANVLTF,TGTGCCAGCGGGACAGCCTCTGGGGCCAACGTCCTGACTTTC
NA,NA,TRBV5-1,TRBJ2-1,CASSLQWGGADEQFF,TGCGCCAGCAGCCTTCAATGGGGGGGGGCCGATGAGCAGTTCTTC
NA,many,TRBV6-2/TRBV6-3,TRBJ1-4,CATRGGATNEKLFF,TGTGCCACTCGTGGGGGGGCCACTAATGAAAAACTGTTTTTT
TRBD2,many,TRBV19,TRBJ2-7,CATGGPLYEQYF,TGTGCCACGGGAGGGCCTCTCTACGAGCAGTACTTC
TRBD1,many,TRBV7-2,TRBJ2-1,CASSGGTGGYNEQFF,TGTGCCAGCAGCGGAGGGACAGGGGGCTACAATGAGCAGTTCTTC